This T cell receptor beta chain was captured in a study of a mutant IDH1 vaccine in newly diagnosed glioma. Study-level background: Treated patients were roughly 60% male, approximately 40% female, mean age 40.4 years. The study held visit V12 at week 35 and visit V13 at week 47.

The time point here: week 35, safety follow-up. Vaccinated patients received 300 ug of mutant IDH1 20-mer peptide per dose, with topical imiquimod. TCRdb's table, derived via immunoSEQ multiplex PCR, lists solely in-frame clones and lacks some. The data contain over 45,000 clones, 80% to 95% of them seen just once; the ten biggest clones take up 2.3%. With respect to this clone: The target antigen is unknown.

This receptor was taken from a man aged 50 to 60 with glioma. Sequences were derived from PBMCs, sampled from a glioma patient whose treatment included an IDH1 peptide vaccine.

DNA of the CDR3: TGTGCCAGCATTGCCGGGACTAGCGAGGATACGCAGTATTTT. Translated: CASIAGTSEDTQYF. The chain is built from TRBV6-6 and TRBJ2-3; the match to TRBD2 covers 10 bases. Trimming took 7 bases from V and 6 from J; bases not matched to a gene: 7. The CDR3 is 14 amino acids. CDR1 is MNHNY and CDR2 is SVGAGI in the germline V gene (reference sequence).